Each of the 15 T cell receptor beta chains below was sequenced from the same sample in a study of blood T cell repertoires in COVID-19. Assay used: immunoSEQ multiplex PCR; TCRdb lists only in-frame clones, some missing. The sample carries 200,000 to 250,000 clones, roughly 88% recorded once. Specimen: peripheral blood. All receptors come from a man aged 80 or over with acute or convalescent COVID-19.

The rearrangement links TRBV9 to TRBJ1-1; possible D gene TRBD1, 5 bases. Trimming shortened V by 4 bases and J by 3 bases, and 19 bases separated the two germline ends. Germline CDR1 SGDLS, CDR2 YYNGEE. This CDR3 spans 16 amino acids. CDR3 sequence: CASSMAAGGKYTEAFF. The CDR3, as DNA: TGTGCCAGCAGCATGGCCGCGGGGGGGAAGTACACTGAAGCTTTCTTT.

The genes are TRBV27 and TRBJ2-5; no firm D call. V was shortened by 5 bases and J by 1 base, with 17 bases between the two germline ends. CDR3 length: 16 residues. Germline V gene data show CDR1 as MNHEY and CDR2 as SMNVEV (reference sequence). In DNA form, the CDR3 reads TGTGCCAGCAGTACACCACAGTTTCTGAGCCAAGAGACCCAGTACTTC. Protein product: CASSTPQFLSQETQYF.

This chain uses TRBV21-1 with TRBJ2-1; the table's D call, TRBD1, was not checked against the DNA. TRBV21-1 is a recognized pseudogene. The CDR3 spans 18 residues. The DNA of the CDR3 is TGTGCCAGCAGCAAATCGCGACGCAGGGGACCCTCGTACAATGAGCAGTTCTTC. Protein: CASSKSRRRGPSYNEQFF.

The V call is TRBV7-8, the J call TRBJ1-6, with a possible D match to TRBD1 (5 bases). The CDR3 covers 16 residues. Germline V gene lookup returns CDR1 SGHVS and CDR2 FQNEAQ. The germline V and J ends were trimmed by 3 bases and 0 bases, with 9 bases remaining between them. The CDR3 spells CASSLGGSSYNSPLHF. CDR3 coding DNA: TGTGCCAGCAGCTTGGGGGGAAGCTCCTATAATTCACCCCTCCACTTT. The complete variable domain, with remaining parts taken from reference TRBV7-8 and TRBJ1-6, reads GAGVSQSPRYKVAKRGQDVALRCDPISGHVSLFWYQQALGQGPEFLTYFQNEAQLDKSGLPSDRFFAERPEGSVSTLKIQRTQQEDSAVYLCASSLGGSSYNSPLHFGNGTRLTVT.

This clone has only a few counts. In DNA, the CDR3 is TGTGCCAGCAGTTACTCCTTAGGGGGCCCGCAAGACTGGGGTTCACCCCTCCACTTT. Translation: CASSYSLGGPQDWGSPLHF. V and J are TRBV6-2 or TRBV6-3 and TRBJ1-6; 7 nucleotides match TRBD1. The CDR3 has 19 amino acids. CDR1 is MNHEY and CDR2 is SVGEGT in the germline V gene. V lost 0 bases, J lost 9 bases, and 17 bases stayed unmatched.

Here the CDR3 reads CASSSTGSVGNTIYF. The CDR3 region has the DNA TGTGCCAGCAGCTCGACAGGGTCGGTAGGAAACACCATATATTTT. The J gene is TRBJ1-3, the V gene TRBV7-2, with 7 bases aligning to TRBD1. The junction had 7 bases not matched to a gene; V was cut back by 4 bases and J by 4 bases. The CDR3 contains 15 residues. Per germline, CDR1 SGHTA and CDR2 FQGNSA.

The V gene is TRBV28, the J gene TRBJ1-5; maybe TRBD1 (5 bases). The CDR3 is 13 residues long. V gave up 11 bases and J gave up 0 bases, with 11 bases separating them. CDR1 and CDR2 (germline): MDHEN, SYDVKM. In DNA form, the CDR3 reads TGTGCCGGGGCGCCCGGTAGCAATCAGCCCCAGCATTTT. It is translated as CAGAPGSNQPQHF.

This clone was detected once. This chain uses TRBV28 with TRBJ2-7; 7 bases agree with TRBD1. The CDR3 extends over 16 amino acids. The V segment lost 0 bases and the J segment 3 bases; nucleotides outside the gene matches: 8. Germline assignment: CDR1 MDHEN and CDR2 SYDVKM. CDR3 region: CASSLWAGTANYEQYF. For the CDR3, the DNA is TGTGCCAGCAGTTTATGGGCCGGGACAGCAAACTACGAGCAGTACTTC.

The V and J genes are TRBV5-8 and TRBJ2-3, with TRBD1 matching 7 bases. Germline values: CDR1 SGHTS, CDR2 YDEGEE. V lost 0 bases, J lost 2 bases, and 3 bases stayed unmatched. The CDR3 extends over 15 amino acids. CDR3 bases: TGTGCCAGCAGCTTGGGGCAGGGGGACACAGATACGCAGTATTTT. Its translation: CASSLGQGDTDTQYF.

The chain carries TRBV7-3 and TRBJ2-1; possibly TRBD2 for D (5 bases). CDR1 and CDR2 (germline): SGHTA, FQGTGA. Deletions cut 2 bases from V and 1 base from J, with 9 bases between. The CDR3 has 15 residues. CDR3 nucleotide sequence: TGTGCCAGCAGCTTACGAGGGCTATCCTACAATGAGCAGTTCTTC. Amino acids: CASSLRGLSYNEQFF. Drawing the rest from reference TRBV7-3 and TRBJ2-1, the complete variable domain is GAGVSQTPSNKVTEKGKYVELRCDPISGHTALYWYRQSLGQGPEFLIYFQGTGAADDSGLPNDRFFAVRPEGSVSTLKIQRTERGDSAVYLCASSLRGLSYNEQFFGPGTRLTVL.

Only a few counts were recorded for this clone. This chain links TRBV5-1 with TRBJ1-3; TRBD1 aligns across 7 bases. In germline, CDR1 is SGHRS, CDR2 YFSETQ. This CDR3 comprises 15 residues. The V segment lost 0 bases and the J segment 3 bases; nucleotides outside the gene matches: 3. DNA of the CDR3: TGCGCCAGCAGCTTGGGGGGACAGCTTGGAAACACCATATATTTT. Translation: CASSLGGQLGNTIYF.

This rearrangement joins TRBV7-9 to TRBJ1-3; perhaps TRBD1 as D (5 bases). Germline V CDR1 and CDR2: SEHNR, FQNEAQ (reference sequence). The CDR3 covers 16 residues. V was trimmed by 4 bases and J by 4 bases, leaving 17 bases between them. The CDR3 nucleotides are TGTGCCAGCAGCTCATTCGCAGGGTCTGCCGGAAACACCATATATTTT. Translating it yields CASSSFAGSAGNTIYF.

The rearrangement links TRBV19 to TRBJ1-5; D is undetermined. V gave up 8 bases and J gave up 3 bases, with 11 bases separating them. The CDR3 is made up of 13 amino acids. Germline CDR1 reads LNHDA; CDR2 reads SQIVND (reference sequence). This chain's CDR3 is CASSPGPNQPQHF. The CDR3 DNA is TGTGCCAGTTCGCCGGGTCCCAATCAGCCCCAGCATTTT. Full variable domain (missing parts from reference TRBV19 and TRBJ1-5): DGGITQSPKYLFRKEGQNVTLSCEQNLNHDAMYWYRQDPGQGLRLIYYSQIVNDFQKGDIAEGYSVSREKKESFPLTVTSAQKNPTAFYLCASSPGPNQPQHFGDGTRLSIL.

This clone came up once. This chain connects TRBV3-1 (or the pseudogene TRBV3-2) to TRBJ2-7; D possibly corresponds to TRBD2 (7 bases). Germline CDR1 and CDR2: LGHDT and YNNKEL (reference sequence). The CDR3 totals 16 residues. Trimming cost V 0 bases and J 1 base, with 13 bases left between them. Here the CDR3 DNA reads TGTGCCAGCAGCCAAGATTGGGGGGGCCGATCCTACGAGCAGTACTTC. Translated: CASSQDWGGRSYEQYF.

The chain employs TRBV5-1 and TRBJ2-1; D unresolved. Germline V lookup: CDR1 SGHRS, CDR2 YFSETQ. V shed 4 bases and J shed 0 bases, with 11 bases lying between them. This CDR3 is 15 amino acids long. The CDR3 is CASSAEMSSYNEQFF. The DNA of the CDR3 is TGCGCCAGCAGCGCGGAGATGAGCTCCTACAATGAGCAGTTCTTC.